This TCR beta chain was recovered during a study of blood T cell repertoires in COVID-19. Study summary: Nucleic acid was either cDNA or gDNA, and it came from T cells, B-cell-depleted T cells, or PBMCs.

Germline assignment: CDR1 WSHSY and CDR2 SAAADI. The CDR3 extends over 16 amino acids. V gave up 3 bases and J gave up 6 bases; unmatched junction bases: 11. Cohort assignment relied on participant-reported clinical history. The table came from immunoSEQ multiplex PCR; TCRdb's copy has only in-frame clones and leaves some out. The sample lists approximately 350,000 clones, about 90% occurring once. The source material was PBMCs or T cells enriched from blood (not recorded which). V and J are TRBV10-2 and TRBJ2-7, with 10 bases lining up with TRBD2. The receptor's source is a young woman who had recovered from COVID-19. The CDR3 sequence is CASSEVPGTSVPEQYF. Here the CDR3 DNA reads TGCGCCAGCAGTGAAGTCCCCGGGACTAGCGTCCCCGAGCAGTACTTC.